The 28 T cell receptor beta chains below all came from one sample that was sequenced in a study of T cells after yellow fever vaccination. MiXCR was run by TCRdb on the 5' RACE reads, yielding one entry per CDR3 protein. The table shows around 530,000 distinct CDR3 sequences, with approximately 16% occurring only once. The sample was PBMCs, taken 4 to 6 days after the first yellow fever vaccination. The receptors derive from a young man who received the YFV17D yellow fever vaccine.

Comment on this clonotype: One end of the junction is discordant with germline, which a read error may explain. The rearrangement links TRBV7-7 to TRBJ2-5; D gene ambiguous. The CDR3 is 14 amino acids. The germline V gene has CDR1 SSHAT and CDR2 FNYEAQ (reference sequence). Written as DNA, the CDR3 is TGTGCTAGCAGCTTTTCACCGCGACAAGAGACCCAGTACTTC. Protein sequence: CASSFSPRQETQYF.

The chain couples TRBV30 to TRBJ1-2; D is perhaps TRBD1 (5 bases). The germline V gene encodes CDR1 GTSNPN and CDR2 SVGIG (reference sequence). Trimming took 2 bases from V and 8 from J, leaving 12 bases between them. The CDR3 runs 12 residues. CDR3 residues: CAWSYGGGGYTF. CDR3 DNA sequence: TGTGCCTGGAGTTACGGGGGAGGAGGCTACACCTTC.

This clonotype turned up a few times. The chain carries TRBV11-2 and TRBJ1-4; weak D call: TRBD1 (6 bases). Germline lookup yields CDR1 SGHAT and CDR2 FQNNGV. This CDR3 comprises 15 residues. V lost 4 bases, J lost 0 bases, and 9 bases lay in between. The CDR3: CASSSDRTTNEKLFF. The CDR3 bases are TGTGCCAGCAGCTCGGACAGAACAACTAATGAAAAACTGTTTTTT.

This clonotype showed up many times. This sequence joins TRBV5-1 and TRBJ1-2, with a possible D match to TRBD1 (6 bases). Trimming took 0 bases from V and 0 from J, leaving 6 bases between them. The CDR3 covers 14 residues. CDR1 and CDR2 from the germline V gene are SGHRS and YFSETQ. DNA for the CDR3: TGCGCCAGCAGCTTGGACAGGGCTAACTATGGCTACACCTTC. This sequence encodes CASSLDRANYGYTF.

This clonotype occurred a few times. The CDR3: CASSSGSRGTEAFF. The CDR3 nucleotides are TGTGCCAGCAGCTCCGGAAGCAGGGGGACTGAAGCTTTCTTT. The chain employs TRBV7-6 and TRBJ1-1; 7 bases agree with TRBD1. With V trimmed by 4 bases and J by 5 bases, 7 bases remained unmatched. The CDR3 runs to 14 residues. CDR1 and CDR2 from the germline V gene are SGHVS and FNYEAQ.

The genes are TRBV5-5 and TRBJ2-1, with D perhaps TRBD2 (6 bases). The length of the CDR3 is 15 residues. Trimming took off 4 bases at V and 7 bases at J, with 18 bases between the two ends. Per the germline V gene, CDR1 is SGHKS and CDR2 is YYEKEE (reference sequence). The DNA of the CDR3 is TGTGCCAGCAGCGGCCGGGACTCCTTGGGGAATGAGCAGTTCTTC. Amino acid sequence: CASSGRDSLGNEQFF.

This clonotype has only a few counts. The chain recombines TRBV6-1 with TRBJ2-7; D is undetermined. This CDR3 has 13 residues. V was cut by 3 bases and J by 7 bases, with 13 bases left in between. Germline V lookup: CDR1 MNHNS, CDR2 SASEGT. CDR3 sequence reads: CASSDRVGREQYF. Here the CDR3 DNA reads TGTGCCAGCAGTGACCGTGTAGGTAGAGAGCAGTACTTC.

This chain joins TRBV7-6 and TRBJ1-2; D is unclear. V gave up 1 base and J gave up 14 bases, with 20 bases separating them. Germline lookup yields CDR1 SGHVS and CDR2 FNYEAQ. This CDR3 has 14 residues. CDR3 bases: TGTGCCAGCAGCTTAGAAGGTGTGGAAGGTGTCCGAACCTTC. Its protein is CASSLEGVEGVRTF.

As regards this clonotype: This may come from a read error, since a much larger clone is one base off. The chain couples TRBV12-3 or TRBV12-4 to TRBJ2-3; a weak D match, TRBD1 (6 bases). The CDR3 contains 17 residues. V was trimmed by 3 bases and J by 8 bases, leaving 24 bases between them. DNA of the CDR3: TGTGCCAGCAGTTTGGGGGCCTCAGGGTTGTGGTTAGCTACGCAGTATTTT. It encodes CASSLGASGLWLATQYF.

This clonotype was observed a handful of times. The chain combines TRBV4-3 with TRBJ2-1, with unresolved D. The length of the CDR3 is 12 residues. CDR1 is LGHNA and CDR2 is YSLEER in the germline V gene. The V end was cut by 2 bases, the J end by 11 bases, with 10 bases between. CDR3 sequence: CASSQSWTKQFF. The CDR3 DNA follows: TGCGCCAGCAGCCAATCGTGGACGAAGCAGTTCTTC.

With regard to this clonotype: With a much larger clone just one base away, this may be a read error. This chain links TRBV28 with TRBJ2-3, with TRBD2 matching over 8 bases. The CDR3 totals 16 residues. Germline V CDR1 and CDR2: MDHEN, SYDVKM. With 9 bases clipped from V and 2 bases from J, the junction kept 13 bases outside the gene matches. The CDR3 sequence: CARSPSRAGDTDTQYF. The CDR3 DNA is TGTGCCAGAAGTCCGTCTCGAGCGGGGGACACAGATACGCAGTATTTT.

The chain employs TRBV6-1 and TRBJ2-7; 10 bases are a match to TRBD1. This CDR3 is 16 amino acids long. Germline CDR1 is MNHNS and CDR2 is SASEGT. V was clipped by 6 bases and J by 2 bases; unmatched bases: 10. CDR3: CASSRLPGQGPYEQYV. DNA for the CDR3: TGTGCCAGCAGCAGACTGCCGGGACAGGGGCCCTACGAGCAGTACGTC.

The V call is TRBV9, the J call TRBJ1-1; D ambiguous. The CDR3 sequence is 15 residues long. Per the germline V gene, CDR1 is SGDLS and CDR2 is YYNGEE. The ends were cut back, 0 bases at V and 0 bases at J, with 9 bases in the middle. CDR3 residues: CASSVGSGLNTEAFF. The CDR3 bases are TGTGCCAGCAGCGTAGGTTCCGGGCTGAACACTGAAGCTTTCTTT. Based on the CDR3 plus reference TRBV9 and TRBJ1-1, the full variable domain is DSGVTQTPKHLITATGQRVTLRCSPRSGDLSVYWYQQSLDQGLQFLIQYYNGEERAKGNILERFSAQQFPDLHSELNLSSLELGDSALYFCASSVGSGLNTEAFFGQGTRLTVV.

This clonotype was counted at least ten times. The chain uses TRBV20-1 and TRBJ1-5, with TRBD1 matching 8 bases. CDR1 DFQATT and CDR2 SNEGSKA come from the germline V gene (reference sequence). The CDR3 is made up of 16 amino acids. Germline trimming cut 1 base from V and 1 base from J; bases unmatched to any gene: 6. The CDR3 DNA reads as TGCAGTGCTAGAGTCAGGGGGCGCGGCAGCAATCAGCCCCAGCATTTT. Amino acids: CSARVRGRGSNQPQHF.

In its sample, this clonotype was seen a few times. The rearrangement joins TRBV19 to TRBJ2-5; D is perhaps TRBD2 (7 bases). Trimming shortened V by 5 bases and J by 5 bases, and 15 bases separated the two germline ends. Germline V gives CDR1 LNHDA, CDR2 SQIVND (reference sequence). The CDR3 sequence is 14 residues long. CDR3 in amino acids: CASSGRGGKETQYF. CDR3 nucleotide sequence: TGTGCCAGTAGTGGGAGGGGGGGGAAGGAGACCCAGTACTTC.

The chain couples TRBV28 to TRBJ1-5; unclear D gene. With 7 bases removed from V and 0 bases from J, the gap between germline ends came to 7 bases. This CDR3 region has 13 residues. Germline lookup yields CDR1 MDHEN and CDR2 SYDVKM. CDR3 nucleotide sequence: TGTGCCAGCAAGGAGTTTAGCAATCAGCCCCAGCATTTT. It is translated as CASKEFSNQPQHF.

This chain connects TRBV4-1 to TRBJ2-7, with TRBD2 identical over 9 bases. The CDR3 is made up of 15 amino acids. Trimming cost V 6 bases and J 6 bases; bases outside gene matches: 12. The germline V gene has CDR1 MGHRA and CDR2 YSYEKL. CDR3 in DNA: TGCGCCAGCAGGCTAGGAGCGGGGGGTGGCTCCGAGCAGTACTTC. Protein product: CASRLGAGGGSEQYF.

The CDR3 loop reads CASRYTGADTQYF. CDR3 DNA: TGTGCCAGCAGGTACACAGGGGCAGATACGCAGTATTTT. This sequence joins TRBV27 and TRBJ2-3; 7 bases fit TRBD1. The V and J ends lost 6 bases and 4 bases, in that order; junction bases with no gene match: 4. In germline, CDR1 is MNHEY, CDR2 SMNVEV (reference sequence). This CDR3 contains 13 residues.

The CDR3 DNA follows: TGTGCCACCAGCAGAGTTAAGCGGGGGGGACCAGATACGCAGTATTTT. Translating gives CATSRVKRGGPDTQYF. This chain links TRBV15 with TRBJ2-3; TRBD2 matches 10 bases. The CDR3 is 16 amino acids. V trimming: 1 base; J trimming: 4 bases; junction bases outside the gene matches: 5. Germline CDR1 reads LNHNV; CDR2 reads YYDKDF (reference sequence).

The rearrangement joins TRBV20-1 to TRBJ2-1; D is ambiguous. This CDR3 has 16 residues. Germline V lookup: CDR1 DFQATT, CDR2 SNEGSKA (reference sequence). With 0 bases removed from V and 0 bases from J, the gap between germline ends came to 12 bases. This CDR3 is CSARDLLLSSYNEQFF. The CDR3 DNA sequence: TGCAGTGCTAGAGATCTTTTACTGAGCTCCTACAATGAGCAGTTCTTC.

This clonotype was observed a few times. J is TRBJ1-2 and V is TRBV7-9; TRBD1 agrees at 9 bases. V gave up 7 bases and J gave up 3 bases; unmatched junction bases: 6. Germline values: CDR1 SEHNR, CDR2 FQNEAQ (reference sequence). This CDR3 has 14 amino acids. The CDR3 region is CASTSQGAYYGYTF. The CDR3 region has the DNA TGTGCCAGCACCTCACAGGGGGCGTACTATGGCTACACCTTC.

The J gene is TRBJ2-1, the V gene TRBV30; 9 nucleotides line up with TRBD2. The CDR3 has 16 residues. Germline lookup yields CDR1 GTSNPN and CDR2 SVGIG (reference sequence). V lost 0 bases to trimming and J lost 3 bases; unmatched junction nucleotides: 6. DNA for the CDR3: TGTGCCTGGAGTGTGGCCAGCGGGGGGTTCTACAATGAGCAGTTCTTC. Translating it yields CAWSVASGGFYNEQFF. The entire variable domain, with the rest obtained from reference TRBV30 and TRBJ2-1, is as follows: SQTIHQWPATLVQPVGSPLSLECTVEGTSNPNLYWYRQAAGRGLQLLFYSVGIGQISSEVPQNLSASRPQDRQFILSSKKLLLSDSGFYLCAWSVASGGFYNEQFFGPGTRLTVL.

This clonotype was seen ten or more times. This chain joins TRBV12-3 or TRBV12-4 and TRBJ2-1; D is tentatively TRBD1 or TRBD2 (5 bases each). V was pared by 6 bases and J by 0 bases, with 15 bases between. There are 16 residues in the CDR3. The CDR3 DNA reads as TGTGCCAGCAGCCCGGGGCAGACGAGCTCCTACAATGAGCAGTTCTTC. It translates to CASSPGQTSSYNEQFF.

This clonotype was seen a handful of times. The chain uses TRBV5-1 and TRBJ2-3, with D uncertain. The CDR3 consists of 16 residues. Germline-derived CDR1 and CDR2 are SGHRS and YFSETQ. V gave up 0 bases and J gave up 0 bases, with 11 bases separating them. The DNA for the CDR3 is TGCGCCAGCAGCTTGGCGATACGCCCTAGCACAGATACGCAGTATTTT. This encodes CASSLAIRPSTDTQYF.

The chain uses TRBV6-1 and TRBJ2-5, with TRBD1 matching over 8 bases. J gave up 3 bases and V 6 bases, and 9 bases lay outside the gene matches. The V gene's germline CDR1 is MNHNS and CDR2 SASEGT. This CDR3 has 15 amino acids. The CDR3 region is CASRPSGTGKETQYF. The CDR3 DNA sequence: TGTGCCAGCAGACCCTCCGGGACAGGAAAAGAGACCCAGTACTTC.

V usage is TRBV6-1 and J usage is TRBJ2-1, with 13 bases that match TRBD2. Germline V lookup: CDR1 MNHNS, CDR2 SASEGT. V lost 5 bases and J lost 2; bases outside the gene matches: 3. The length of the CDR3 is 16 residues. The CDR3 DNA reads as TGTGCCAGCAGTCTCGGGACTAGCGGGGCCTACAATGAGCAGTTCTTC. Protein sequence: CASSLGTSGAYNEQFF.

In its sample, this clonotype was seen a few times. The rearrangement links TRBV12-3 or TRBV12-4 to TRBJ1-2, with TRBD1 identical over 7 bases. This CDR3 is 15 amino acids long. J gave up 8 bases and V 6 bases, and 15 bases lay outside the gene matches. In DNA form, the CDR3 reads TGTGCCAGCAGACTCATCAACAGGGGCGTGAGGGGCTACACCTTC. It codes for CASRLINRGVRGYTF.

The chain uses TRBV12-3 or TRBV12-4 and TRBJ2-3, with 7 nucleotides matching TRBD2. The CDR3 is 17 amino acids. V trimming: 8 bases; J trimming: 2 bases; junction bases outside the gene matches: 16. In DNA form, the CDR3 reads TGTGCCAGCGGCGGTCTCTCTGCGGGGGAACCCACAGATACGCAGTATTTT. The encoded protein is CASGGLSAGEPTDTQYF.